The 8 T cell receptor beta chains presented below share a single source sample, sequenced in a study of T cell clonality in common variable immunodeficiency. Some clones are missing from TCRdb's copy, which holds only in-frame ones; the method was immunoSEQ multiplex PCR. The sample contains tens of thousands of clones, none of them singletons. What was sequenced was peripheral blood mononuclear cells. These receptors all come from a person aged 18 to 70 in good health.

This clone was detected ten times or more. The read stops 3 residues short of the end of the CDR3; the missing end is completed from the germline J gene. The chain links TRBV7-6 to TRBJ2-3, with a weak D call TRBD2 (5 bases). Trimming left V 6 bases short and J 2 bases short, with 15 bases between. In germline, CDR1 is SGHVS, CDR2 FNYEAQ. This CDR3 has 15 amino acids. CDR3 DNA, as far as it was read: TGTGCCAGCAGTAGGCGGGTCCTCAACACAGATACG. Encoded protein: CASSRRVLNTDT. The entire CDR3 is CASSRRVLNTDTQYF.

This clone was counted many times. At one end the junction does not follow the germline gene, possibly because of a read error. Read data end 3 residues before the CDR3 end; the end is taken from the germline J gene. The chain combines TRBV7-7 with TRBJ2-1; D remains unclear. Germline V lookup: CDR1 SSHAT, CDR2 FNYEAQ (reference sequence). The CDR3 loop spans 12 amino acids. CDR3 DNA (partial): TGTGCTAGCAGCTTCACCGGTCGTGAG. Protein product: CASSFTGRE. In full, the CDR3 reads CASSFTGREQFF.

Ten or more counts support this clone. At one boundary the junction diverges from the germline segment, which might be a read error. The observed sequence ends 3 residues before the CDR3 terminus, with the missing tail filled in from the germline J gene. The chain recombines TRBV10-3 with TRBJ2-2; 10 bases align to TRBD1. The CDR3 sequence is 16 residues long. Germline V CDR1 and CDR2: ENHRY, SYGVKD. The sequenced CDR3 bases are TGTGCCTTCAGGACAGGGGGAAATCGGGACACCGGGGAG. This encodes CAFRTGGNRDTGE. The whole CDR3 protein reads CAFRTGGNRDTGELFF.

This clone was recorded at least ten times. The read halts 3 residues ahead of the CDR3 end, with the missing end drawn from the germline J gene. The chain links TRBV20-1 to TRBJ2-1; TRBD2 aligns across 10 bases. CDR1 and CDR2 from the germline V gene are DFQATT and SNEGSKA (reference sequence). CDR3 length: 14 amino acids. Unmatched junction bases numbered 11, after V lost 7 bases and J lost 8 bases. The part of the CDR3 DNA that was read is TGCAGTGGCCAGGGGGGAGCGGGAGGGGATGAG. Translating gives CSGQGGAGGDE. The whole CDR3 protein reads CSGQGGAGGDEQFF.

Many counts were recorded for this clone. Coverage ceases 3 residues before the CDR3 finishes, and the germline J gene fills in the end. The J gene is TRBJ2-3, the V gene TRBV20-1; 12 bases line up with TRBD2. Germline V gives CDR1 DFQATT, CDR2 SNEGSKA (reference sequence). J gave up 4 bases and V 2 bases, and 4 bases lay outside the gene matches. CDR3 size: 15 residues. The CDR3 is CSARRLAGVADTQYF. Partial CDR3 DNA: TGCAGTGCTAGACGACTAGCGGGAGTCGCAGATACG.

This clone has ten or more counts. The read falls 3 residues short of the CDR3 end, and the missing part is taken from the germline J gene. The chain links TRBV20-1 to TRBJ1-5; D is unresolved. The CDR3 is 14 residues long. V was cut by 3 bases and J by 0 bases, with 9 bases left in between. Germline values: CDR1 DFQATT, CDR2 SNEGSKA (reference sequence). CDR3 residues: CSARGHVSNQPQHF. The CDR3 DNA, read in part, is TGCAGTGCTAGGGGCCATGTTAGCAATCAGCCC.

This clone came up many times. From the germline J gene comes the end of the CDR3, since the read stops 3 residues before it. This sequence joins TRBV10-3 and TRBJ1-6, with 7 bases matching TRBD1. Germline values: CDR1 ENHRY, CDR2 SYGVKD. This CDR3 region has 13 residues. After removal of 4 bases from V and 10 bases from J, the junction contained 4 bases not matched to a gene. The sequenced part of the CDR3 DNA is TGTGCCATCAGTGGACAGGGAGAATCACCC. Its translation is CAISGQGESP. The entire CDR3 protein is CAISGQGESPLHF.

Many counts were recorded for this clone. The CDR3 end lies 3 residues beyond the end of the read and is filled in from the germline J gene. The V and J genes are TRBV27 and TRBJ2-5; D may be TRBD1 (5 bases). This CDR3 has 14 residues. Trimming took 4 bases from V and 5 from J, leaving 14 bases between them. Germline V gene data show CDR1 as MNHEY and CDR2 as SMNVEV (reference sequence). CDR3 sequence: CASSSRVHRETQYF. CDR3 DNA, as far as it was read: TGTGCCAGCAGTTCCAGGGTTCATCGGGAGACC.